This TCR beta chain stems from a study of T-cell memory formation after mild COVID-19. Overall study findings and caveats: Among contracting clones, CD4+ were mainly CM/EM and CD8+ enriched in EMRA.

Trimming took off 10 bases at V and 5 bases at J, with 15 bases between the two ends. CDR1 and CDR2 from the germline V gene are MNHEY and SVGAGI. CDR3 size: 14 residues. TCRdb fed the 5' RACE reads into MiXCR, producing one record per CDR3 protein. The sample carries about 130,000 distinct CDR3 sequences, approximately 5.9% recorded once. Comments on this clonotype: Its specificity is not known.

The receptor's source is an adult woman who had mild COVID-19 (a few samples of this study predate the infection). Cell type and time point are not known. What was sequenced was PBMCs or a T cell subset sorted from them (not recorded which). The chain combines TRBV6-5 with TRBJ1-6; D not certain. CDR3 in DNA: TGTGCCACCCTTGGGCCCCTAAATAATTCACCCCTCCACTTT. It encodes CATLGPLNNSPLHF.